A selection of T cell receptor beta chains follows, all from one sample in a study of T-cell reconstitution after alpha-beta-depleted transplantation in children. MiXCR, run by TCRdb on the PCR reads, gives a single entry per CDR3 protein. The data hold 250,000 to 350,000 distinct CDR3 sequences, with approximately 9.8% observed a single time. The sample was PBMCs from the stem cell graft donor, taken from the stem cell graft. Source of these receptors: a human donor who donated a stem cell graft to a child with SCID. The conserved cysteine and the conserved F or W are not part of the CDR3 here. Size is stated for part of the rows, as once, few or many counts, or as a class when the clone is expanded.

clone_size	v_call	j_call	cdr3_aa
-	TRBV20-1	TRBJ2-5	SVWGGETQY
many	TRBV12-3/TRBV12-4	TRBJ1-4	ASSQGASVKLF
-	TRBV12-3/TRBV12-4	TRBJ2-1	ASSTTDEQF
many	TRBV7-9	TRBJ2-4	ASSRDRERDIQY
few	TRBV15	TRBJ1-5	ATSPGTGGLSNQPQH
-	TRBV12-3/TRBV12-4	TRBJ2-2	ASNTLGETGELF
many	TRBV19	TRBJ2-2	ASFSGRANYPLTGELF
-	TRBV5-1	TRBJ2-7	ASSLPASYEQY
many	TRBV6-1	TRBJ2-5	ASSPGQPQETQY
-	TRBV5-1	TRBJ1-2	ASSLTLPDTALYGYT
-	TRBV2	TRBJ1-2	ASPGGDYGYT
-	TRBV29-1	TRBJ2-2	SGQVNTGELF
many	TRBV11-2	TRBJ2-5	ASSFSGGDKETQY
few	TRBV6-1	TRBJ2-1	ASSGLAGGSNEQF
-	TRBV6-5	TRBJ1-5	ASSYSLGISNQPQH
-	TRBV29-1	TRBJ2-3	SVAWIAGGGGTDTQY
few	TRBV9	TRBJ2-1	ASSVYGSLGSLNEQF
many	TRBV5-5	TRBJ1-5	ASSLSGGYNQPQH
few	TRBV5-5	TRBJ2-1	ASSSGPPGPAWNEQF
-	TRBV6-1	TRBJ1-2	ASSEVNYGSSNYGYT
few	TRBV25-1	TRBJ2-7	ASVPGTDFYEQY
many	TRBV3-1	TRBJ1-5	ASSQEMRVSNQPQH
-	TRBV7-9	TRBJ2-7	ASSPSPTGTGGGEQY
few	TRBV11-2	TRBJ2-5	ASSSSGGQETQY
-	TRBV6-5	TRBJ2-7	ASIPNRGGKGEQY
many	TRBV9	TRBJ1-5	ASSDAGKGAHNQPQH
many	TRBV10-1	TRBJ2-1	ASSDRRGGYNEQF
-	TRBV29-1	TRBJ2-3	SVTSPGTGNPSTDTQY
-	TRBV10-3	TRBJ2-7	AISESKRQY
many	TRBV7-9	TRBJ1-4	ASSPMEFANEKLF
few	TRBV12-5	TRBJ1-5	ASAPRWDQPQH
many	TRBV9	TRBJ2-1	ASSVYGTLDEQF
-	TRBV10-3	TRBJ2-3	AISGRTVADTQY
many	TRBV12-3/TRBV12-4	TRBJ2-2	ASSLTGGTGELF
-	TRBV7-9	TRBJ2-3	TSRETLTQDTQY
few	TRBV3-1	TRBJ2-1	ASSPTGEGYNEQF
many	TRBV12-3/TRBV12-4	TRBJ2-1	ASRTLGQGDNEQF
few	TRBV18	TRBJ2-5	ASSQPAGRETQY
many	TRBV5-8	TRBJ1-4	ASSLFAVATNEKLF
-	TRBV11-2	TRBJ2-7	ASSPAWGPNYEQY
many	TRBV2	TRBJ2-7	ASSEWDGYEQY